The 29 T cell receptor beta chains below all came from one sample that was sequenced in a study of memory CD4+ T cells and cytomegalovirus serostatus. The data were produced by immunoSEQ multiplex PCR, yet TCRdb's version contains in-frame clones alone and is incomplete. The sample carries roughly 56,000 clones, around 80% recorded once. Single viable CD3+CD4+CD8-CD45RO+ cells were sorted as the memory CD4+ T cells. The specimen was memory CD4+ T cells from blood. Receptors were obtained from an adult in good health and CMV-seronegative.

CDR3 amino acids: CASSIDQGRANVLTF. The CDR3 DNA sequence: TGTGCCAGTAGTATTGACCAGGGTAGGGCCAACGTCCTGACTTTC. The chain is built from TRBV19 and TRBJ2-6, with D possibly TRBD1 on 5 matching bases. Between the trimmed V and J ends, which lost 3 bases and 5 bases, there was a span of 11 bases. The V gene's germline CDR1 is LNHDA and CDR2 SQIVND (reference sequence). The CDR3 contains 15 residues.

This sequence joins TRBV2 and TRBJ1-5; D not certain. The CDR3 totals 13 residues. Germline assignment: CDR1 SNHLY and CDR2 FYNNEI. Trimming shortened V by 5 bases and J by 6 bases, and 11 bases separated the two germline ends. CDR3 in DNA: TGTGCCAGCAGTCTAAACGGGCCTCAGCCCCAGCATTTT. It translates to CASSLNGPQPQHF.

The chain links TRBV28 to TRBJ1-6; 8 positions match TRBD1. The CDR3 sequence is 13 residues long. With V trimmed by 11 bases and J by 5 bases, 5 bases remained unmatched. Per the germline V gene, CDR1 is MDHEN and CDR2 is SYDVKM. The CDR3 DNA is TGTGCCGGACAGGGTAGTGATAATTCACCCCTCCACTTT. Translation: CAGQGSDNSPLHF.

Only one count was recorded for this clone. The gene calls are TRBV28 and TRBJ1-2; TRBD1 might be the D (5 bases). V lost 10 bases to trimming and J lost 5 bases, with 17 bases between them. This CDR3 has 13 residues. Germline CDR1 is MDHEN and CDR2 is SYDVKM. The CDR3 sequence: CAIPGAGRYGYTF. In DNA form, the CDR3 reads TGTGCCATCCCTGGGGCAGGGAGATATGGCTACACCTTC.

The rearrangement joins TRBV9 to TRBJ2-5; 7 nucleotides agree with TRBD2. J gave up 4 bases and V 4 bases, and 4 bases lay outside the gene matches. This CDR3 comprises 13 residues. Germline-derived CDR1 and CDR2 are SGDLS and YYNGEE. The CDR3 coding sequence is TGTGCCAGCAGCCGAACTAGCGCAGAGACCCAGTACTTC. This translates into CASSRTSAETQYF.

CDR3 sequence reads: CASREDRGHEQYF. CDR3 nucleotide sequence: TGCGCCAGCAGGGAGGACAGGGGCCACGAGCAGTACTTC. The V and J genes are TRBV5-1 and TRBJ2-7, with TRBD1 matching over 9 bases. V lost 5 bases, J lost 5 bases, and 5 bases stayed unmatched. This CDR3 is 13 amino acids long. From germline, CDR1 is SGHRS and CDR2 YFSETQ. The complete variable domain, with remaining parts taken from reference TRBV5-1 and TRBJ2-7, reads KAGVTQTPRYLIKTRGQQVTLSCSPISGHRSVSWYQQTPGQGLQFLFEYFSETQRNKGNFPGRFSGRQFSNSRSEMNVSTLELGDSALYLCASREDRGHEQYFGPGTRLTVT.

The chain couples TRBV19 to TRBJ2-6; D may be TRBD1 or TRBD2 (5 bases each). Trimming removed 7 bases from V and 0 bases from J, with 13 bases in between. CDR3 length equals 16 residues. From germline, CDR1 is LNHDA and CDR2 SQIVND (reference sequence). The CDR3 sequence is CASMAGSSSGANVLTF. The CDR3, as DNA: TGTGCCAGTATGGCAGGGAGTAGCTCTGGGGCCAACGTCCTGACTTTC.

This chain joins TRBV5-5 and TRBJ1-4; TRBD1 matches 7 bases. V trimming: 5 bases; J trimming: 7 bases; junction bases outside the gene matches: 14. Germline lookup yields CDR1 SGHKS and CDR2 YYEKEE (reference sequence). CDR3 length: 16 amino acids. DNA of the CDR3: TGTGCCAGCAGACAAGTCCGACAGGGTGAGGTTGAAAAACTGTTTTTT. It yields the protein CASRQVRQGEVEKLFF.

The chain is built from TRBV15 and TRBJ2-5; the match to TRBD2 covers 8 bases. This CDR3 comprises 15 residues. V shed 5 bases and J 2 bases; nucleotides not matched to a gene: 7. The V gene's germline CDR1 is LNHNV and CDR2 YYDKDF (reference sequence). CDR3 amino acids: CATSGLLAEQETQYF. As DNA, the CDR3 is TGTGCCACCAGCGGCTTACTAGCGGAGCAAGAGACCCAGTACTTC.

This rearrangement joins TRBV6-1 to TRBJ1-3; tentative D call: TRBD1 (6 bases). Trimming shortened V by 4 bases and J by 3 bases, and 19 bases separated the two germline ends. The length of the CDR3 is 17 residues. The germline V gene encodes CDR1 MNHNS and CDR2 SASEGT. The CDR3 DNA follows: TGTGCCAGCAGTGTCGGGGGTAGCAGGGGATTTGGAAACACCATATATTTT. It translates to CASSVGGSRGFGNTIYF.

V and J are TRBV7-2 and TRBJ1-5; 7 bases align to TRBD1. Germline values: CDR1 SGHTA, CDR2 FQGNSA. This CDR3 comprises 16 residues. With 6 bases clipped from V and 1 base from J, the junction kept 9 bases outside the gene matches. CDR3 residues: CASRPAYRGSNQPQHF. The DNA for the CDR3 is TGTGCCAGCAGACCCGCCTACAGGGGCAGCAATCAGCCCCAGCATTTT.

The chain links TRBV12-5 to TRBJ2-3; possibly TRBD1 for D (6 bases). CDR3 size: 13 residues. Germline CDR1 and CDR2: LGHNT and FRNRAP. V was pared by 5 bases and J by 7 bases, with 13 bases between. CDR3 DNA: TGTGCTAGTGGTCTGTCCGGACAGAATACGCAGTATTTT. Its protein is CASGLSGQNTQYF.

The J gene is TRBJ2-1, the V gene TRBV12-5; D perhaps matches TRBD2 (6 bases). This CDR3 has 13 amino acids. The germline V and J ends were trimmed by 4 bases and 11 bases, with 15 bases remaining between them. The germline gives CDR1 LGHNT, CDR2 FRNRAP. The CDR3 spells CASGSSLGGKQFF. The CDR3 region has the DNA TGTGCTAGTGGTTCCTCTCTGGGAGGTAAGCAGTTCTTC.

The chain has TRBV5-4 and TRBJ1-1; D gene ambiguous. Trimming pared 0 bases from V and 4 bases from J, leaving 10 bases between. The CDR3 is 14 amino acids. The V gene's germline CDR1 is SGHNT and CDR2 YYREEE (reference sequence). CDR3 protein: CASSLGGETTEAFF. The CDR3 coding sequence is TGTGCCAGCAGCTTGGGCGGGGAAACCACTGAAGCTTTCTTT.

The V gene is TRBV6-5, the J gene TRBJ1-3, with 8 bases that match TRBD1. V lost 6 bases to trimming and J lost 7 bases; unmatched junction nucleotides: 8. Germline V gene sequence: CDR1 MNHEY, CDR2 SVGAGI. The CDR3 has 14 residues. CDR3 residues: CASRNRGFGNTIYF. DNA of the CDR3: TGTGCCAGCAGAAACAGGGGGTTTGGTAACACCATATATTTT.

The CDR3 nucleotides read TGTGCCAGCAGTCACACAGGGGGCACTGAAGCTTTCTTT. Residues: CASSHTGGTEAFF. The chain recombines TRBV14 with TRBJ1-1, with 8 bases identical to TRBD1. CDR1 SGHDN and CDR2 FVKESK come from the germline V gene. This CDR3 comprises 13 residues. Losses at the gene ends were 6 bases for V and 4 bases for J; bases not matched to a gene: 4.

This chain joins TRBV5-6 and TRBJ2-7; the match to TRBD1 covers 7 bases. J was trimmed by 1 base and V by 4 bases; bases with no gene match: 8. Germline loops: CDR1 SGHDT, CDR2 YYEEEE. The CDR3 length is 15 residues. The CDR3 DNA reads TGTGCCAGCAGCCCCGGGGACAGAAAATCCTACGAGCAGTACTTC. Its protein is CASSPGDRKSYEQYF.

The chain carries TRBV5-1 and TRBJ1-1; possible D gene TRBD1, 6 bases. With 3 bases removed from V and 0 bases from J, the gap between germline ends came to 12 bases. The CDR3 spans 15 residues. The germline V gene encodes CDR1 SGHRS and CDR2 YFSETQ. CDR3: CASSSQGSVNTEAFF. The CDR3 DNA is TGCGCCAGCAGCTCACAGGGTAGTGTGAACACTGAAGCTTTCTTT.

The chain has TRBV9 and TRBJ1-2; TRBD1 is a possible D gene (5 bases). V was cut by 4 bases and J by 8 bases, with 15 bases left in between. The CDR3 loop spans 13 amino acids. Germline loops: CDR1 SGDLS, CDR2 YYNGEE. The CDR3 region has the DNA TGTGCCAGCAGCCCGGATACGGGGGGAGGCTACACCTTC. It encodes CASSPDTGGGYTF.

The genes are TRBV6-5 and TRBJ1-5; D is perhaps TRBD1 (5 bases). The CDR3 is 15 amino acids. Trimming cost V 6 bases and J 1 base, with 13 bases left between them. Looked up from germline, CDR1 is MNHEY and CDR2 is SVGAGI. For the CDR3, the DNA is TGTGCCAGCAGCCCCGGACATATGAGCAATCAGCCCCAGCATTTT. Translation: CASSPGHMSNQPQHF.

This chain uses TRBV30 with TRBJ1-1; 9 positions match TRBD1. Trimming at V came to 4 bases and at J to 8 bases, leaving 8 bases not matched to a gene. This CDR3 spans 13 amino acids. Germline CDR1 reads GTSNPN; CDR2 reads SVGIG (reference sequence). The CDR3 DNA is TGTGCCTGGATCGGACAGGGGTGGGGGGAAGCTTTCTTT. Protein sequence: CAWIGQGWGEAFF.

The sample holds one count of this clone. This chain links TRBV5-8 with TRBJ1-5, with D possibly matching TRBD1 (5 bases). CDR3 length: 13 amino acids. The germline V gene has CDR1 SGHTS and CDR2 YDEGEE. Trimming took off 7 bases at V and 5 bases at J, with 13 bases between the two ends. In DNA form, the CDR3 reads TGTGCCAGCTGGGGCAAAAATTATCAGCCCCAGCATTTT. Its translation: CASWGKNYQPQHF.

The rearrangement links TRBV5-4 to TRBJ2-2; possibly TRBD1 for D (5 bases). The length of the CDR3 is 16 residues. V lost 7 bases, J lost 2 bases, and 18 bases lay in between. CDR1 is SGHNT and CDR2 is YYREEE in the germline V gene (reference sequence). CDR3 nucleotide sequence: TGTGCCAGCCAGGGTCTGACAAGGAGAAACACCGGGGAGCTGTTTTTT. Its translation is CASQGLTRRNTGELFF.

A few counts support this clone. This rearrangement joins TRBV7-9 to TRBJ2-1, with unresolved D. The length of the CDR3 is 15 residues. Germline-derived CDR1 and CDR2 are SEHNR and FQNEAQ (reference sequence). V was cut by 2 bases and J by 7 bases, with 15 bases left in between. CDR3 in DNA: TGTGCCAGCAGCTTACTCGGATTCGCAATGAATGAGCAGTTCTTC. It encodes CASSLLGFAMNEQFF.

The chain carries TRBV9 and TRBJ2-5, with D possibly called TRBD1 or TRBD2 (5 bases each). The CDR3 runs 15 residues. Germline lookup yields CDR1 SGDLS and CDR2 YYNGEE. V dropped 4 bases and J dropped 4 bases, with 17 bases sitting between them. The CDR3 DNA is TGTGCCAGCAGCCATTCTGGGGGTTACGGAGAGACCCAGTACTTC. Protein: CASSHSGGYGETQYF.

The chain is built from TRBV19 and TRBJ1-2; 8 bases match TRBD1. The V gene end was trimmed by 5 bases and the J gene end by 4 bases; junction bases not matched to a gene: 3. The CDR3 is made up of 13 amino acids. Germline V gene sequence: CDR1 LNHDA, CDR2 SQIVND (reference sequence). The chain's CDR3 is CASSPGTGYGYTF. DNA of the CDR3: TGTGCCAGTAGTCCGGGGACAGGCTATGGCTACACCTTC. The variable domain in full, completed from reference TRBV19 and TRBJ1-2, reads DGGITQSPKYLFRKEGQNVTLSCEQNLNHDAMYWYRQDPGQGLRLIYYSQIVNDFQKGDIAEGYSVSREKKESFPLTVTSAQKNPTAFYLCASSPGTGYGYTFGSGTRLTVV.

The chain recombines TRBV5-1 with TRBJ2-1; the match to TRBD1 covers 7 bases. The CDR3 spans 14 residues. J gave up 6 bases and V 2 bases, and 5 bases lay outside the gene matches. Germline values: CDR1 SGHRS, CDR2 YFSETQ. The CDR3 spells CASSFRDSINEQFF. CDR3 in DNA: TGCGCCAGCAGCTTCCGGGACAGCATCAATGAGCAGTTCTTC.

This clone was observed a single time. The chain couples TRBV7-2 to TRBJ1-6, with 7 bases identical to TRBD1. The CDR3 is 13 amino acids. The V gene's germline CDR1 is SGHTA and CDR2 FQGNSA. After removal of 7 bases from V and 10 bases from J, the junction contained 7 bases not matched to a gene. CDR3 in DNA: TGTGCCAGCACACGGCAGGGGGAATCACCCCTCCACTTT. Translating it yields CASTRQGESPLHF.

The chain's CDR3 is CATSKRRAGVGNEQFF. In DNA, the CDR3 is TGTGCCACCAGCAAGAGGAGGGCAGGGGTGGGCAATGAGCAGTTCTTC. The chain carries TRBV15 and TRBJ2-1, with D perhaps TRBD1 or TRBD2 (6 bases each). There are 16 residues in the CDR3. V gave up 4 bases and J gave up 6 bases, with 19 bases separating them. Germline CDR1 LNHNV, CDR2 YYDKDF (reference sequence).